This T cell receptor (beta chain) was sequenced in a study of B cell selection in AIRE deficiency. Study-wide results and caveats: About 30% of healthy-shared Treg TCRbeta sequences appeared in patient Tconv cells. Shorter CDR3s marked shared Treg sequences, biased toward few non-templated insertions.

Original methodology: Some 5x10^4 patient and 9.56x10^4 healthy donor TCRbeta sequences came from Tregs. Libraries were prepared by immunoSEQ multiplex PCR; TCRdb keeps only in-frame clonotypes and omits some of them. D and trimming were read from the DNA, whereas the V and J calls and clone size are those reported in that table. The table shows around 26,000 clones, with roughly 90% occurring only once. For this clone: Antigen unknown.

Regulatory T cells were sorted as CD4+CD25hiCD127low/negative. Healthy unrelated donors supplied the control samples. This CDR3 is built from 16 residues. Sequenced sample: CD4+CD25+ Tregs sorted from PBMCs. J is TRBJ2-1 and V is TRBV21-1; the table's D call TRBD1 went unverified against the DNA. TRBV21-1 is labeled a pseudogene. The sequence came from a human donor in good health. This CDR3 is CASSKKDRVTYNEQFF. CDR3 nucleotides: TGTGCCAGCAGCAAAAAAGACAGGGTGACCTACAATGAGCAGTTCTTC.